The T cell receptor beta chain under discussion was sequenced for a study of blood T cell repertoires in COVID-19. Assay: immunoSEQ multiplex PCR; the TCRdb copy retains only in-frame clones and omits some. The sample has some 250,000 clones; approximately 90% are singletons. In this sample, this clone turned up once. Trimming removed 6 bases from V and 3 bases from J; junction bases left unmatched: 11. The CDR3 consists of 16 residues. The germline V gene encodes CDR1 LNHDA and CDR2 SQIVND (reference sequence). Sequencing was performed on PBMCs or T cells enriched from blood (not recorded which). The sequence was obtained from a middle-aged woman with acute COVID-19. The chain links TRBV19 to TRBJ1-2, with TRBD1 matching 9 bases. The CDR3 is CASRGTGGGGYYGYTF. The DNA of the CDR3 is TGTGCCAGTAGGGGAACAGGGGGCGGTGGATACTATGGCTACACCTTC.